What follows describes a single T cell receptor (beta chain). Its antigen is as yet unknown. Germline CDR1 reads LNHDA; CDR2 reads SQIVND (reference sequence). This CDR3 contains 17 residues. V gave up 5 bases and J gave up 4 bases, with 20 bases separating them. The record originates from a study of T cell responses to AZD1222 COVID-19 vaccine. Study-level findings and limits: The study reported that nearly half of spike-specific TCRs target unmutated variant regions. Just a handful of AZD1222 recipients tested seropositive at baseline. Scientists sampled the repertoires only once the peak T cell response had passed.

Profiling relied on immunoSEQ multiplex PCR, and the TCRdb table lists in-frame clones only, not all of them. In the table there are about 100,000 clones, 86% of which are singletons. This specimen was peripheral blood, taken on day 0 of AZD1222 vaccination. The TCR was taken from an adult in good health. The rearrangement links TRBV19 to TRBJ2-2, with D maybe TRBD2 (7 bases). The CDR3 spells CASSSPWGGAGTGELFF. In DNA form, the CDR3 reads TGTGCCAGTAGTTCCCCTTGGGGGGGCGCAGGCACCGGGGAGCTGTTTTTT.